These 31 T cell receptor beta chains came from one sample sequenced in a study of T cells expressing NK-cell markers. TCRdb reworked the 5' RACE reads into one entry per CDR3 protein, no DNA. Found here are roughly 180,000 distinct CDR3 sequences; the top ten clones hold 20% to 25%. The specimen was blood T cells: a sorted CD56 or NKG2C T cell subset, CD4+ or CD8+ T cells, or bulk PBMC T cells (not recorded which). These receptors originate from a man aged 18-69 years in good health.

The CDR3 reads CASSQGQGMNTEAFF. The rearrangement uses TRBV4-1 and TRBJ1-1; TCRdb indicates TRBD1, and absent DNA this call remains unverified. This CDR3 spans 15 amino acids. The V gene's germline CDR1 is MGHRA and CDR2 YSYEKL.

The chain links TRBV30 to TRBJ1-2; as DNA is missing, the TRBD1 call by TCRdb cannot be tested. Germline V gene lookup returns CDR1 GTSNPN and CDR2 SVGIG (reference sequence). The CDR3 totals 13 residues. Here the CDR3 reads CACDSTGRGGYTF.

The chain links TRBV5-1 to TRBJ1-1. Germline V gene lookup returns CDR1 SGHRS and CDR2 YFSETQ. The CDR3 covers 13 residues. The CDR3 here is CASSWQVTTEAFF.

The chain carries TRBV4-2 and TRBJ2-7; no DNA is available, so the TRBD1 call from TCRdb remains unchecked. In germline, CDR1 is LGHNA, CDR2 YNFKEQ. The CDR3 sequence is 16 residues long. This CDR3 is CASSQGGLGPYYEQYF.

The rearrangement uses TRBV2 and TRBJ2-1; TCRdb indicates TRBD1, and absent DNA this call remains unverified. This CDR3 spans 16 amino acids. Germline assignment: CDR1 SNHLY and CDR2 FYNNEI. The CDR3 loop reads CASSEKGTGYYNEQFF.

This chain uses TRBV4-1 with TRBJ2-5; absent DNA, TCRdb's TRBD2 call cannot be checked. The CDR3 has 15 residues. CDR1 is MGHRA, CDR2 YSYEKL, per germline. CDR3 protein: CASSKRLAGQETQYF.

The rearrangement uses TRBV18 and TRBJ1-6; the D call of TRBD1 rests on TCRdb alone, since no DNA is present to check it. CDR3 size: 13 residues. The germline gives CDR1 KGHSH, CDR2 LQKENI. CDR3 sequence: CASSQGLDSPLHF.

V gene TRBV20-1 combines with J gene TRBJ1-2; TCRdb outputs TRBD1, but without DNA this stays unchecked. CDR3 length: 15 residues. Germline CDR1 and CDR2: DFQATT and SNEGSKA (reference sequence). The CDR3 region is CSARPLGGTGHGYTF.

The V call is TRBV5-6, the J call TRBJ2-7. This CDR3 has 15 residues. Germline loops: CDR1 SGHDT, CDR2 YYEEEE. Here the CDR3 reads CASSLVTSDPYEQYF. Drawing the rest from reference TRBV5-6 and TRBJ2-7, the complete variable domain is DAGVTQSPTHLIKTRGQQVTLRCSPKSGHDTVSWYQQALGQGPQFIFQYYEEEERQRGNFPDRFSGHQFPNYSSELNVNALLLGDSALYLCASSLVTSDPYEQYFGPGTRLTVT.

V is TRBV11-2 and J is TRBJ1-1; as DNA is missing, the TRBD1 call by TCRdb cannot be tested. Germline loops: CDR1 SGHAT, CDR2 FQNNGV. CDR3 length equals 14 residues. CDR3 protein: CASSLDREYTEAFF. The full variable domain, in which reference TRBV11-2 and TRBJ1-1 provide the parts outside the CDR3, is EAGVAQSPRYKIIEKRQSVAFWCNPISGHATLYWYQQILGQGPKLLIQFQNNGVVDDSQLPKDRFSAERLKGVDSTLKIQPAKLEDSAVYLCASSLDREYTEAFFGQGTRLTVV.

This rearrangement joins TRBV9 to TRBJ2-3; TCRdb outputs TRBD2, but without DNA this stays unchecked. Germline CDR1 is SGDLS and CDR2 is YYNGEE. This CDR3 spans 15 amino acids. The CDR3 loop is CASTNSGGHTDTQYF.

The chain has TRBV27 and TRBJ1-2; the D call from TCRdb, TRBD1, cannot be confirmed without DNA. Germline CDR1 and CDR2: MNHEY and SMNVEV (reference sequence). The CDR3 extends over 13 amino acids. CDR3 residues: CASRETGGLGYTF.

The chain uses TRBV4-2 and TRBJ2-6; TCRdb reports TRBD1, a call that lacks DNA to check it against. This CDR3 comprises 19 residues. CDR1 LGHNA and CDR2 YNFKEQ come from the germline V gene. The CDR3 sequence: CASSHSLGLTNSGANVLTF.

The rearrangement uses TRBV7-8 and TRBJ2-7; without DNA, the TCRdb call of TRBD1 cannot be checked. CDR1 and CDR2 (germline): SGHVS, FQNEAQ. The CDR3 covers 17 residues. The CDR3 here is CASSKDRGVLGFYEQYF.

This sequence joins TRBV12-5 and TRBJ1-2; TCRdb designates TRBD1, a call that cannot be tested without DNA. This CDR3 comprises 15 residues. Germline V gives CDR1 LGHNT, CDR2 FRNRAP. CDR3 amino acids: CASGSLSRTSYGYTF.

The chain carries TRBV6-2 or TRBV6-3 and TRBJ2-3; the TCRdb call, TRBD2, lacks DNA for checking. Germline V gives CDR1 MNHEY, CDR2 SVGEGT. The length of the CDR3 is 15 residues. The CDR3 here is CASSPLAGGSDTQYF.

The chain couples TRBV24-1 to TRBJ2-7; TCRdb's assignment of TRBD1 cannot be checked, as there is no DNA. The CDR3 sequence is 14 residues long. The germline gives CDR1 KGHDR, CDR2 SFDVKD. The CDR3 region is CATSDFSGGGEQYF.

V usage is TRBV19 and J usage is TRBJ2-7. CDR3 size: 15 residues. CDR1 and CDR2 (germline): LNHDA, SQIVND (reference sequence). The chain's CDR3 is CASSIGYGKAYEQYF.

J is TRBJ1-3 and V is TRBV9. There are 16 residues in the CDR3. Germline V CDR1 and CDR2: SGDLS, YYNGEE. Here the CDR3 reads CASSVGGGESGNTIYF.

The chain joins TRBV7-9 to TRBJ1-1; the TRBD1 assignment by TCRdb is unverifiable without DNA. Germline CDR1 reads SEHNR; CDR2 reads FQNEAQ (reference sequence). The CDR3 loop spans 16 amino acids. The CDR3 loop reads CASSPRDRAYNTEAFF.

The J gene is TRBJ2-3, the V gene TRBV2. The germline V gene has CDR1 SNHLY and CDR2 FYNNEI. This CDR3 region has 14 residues. The CDR3 reads CASSEGFSTDTQYF.

The chain carries TRBV6-5 and TRBJ2-1; lacking DNA, the TRBD1 call made by TCRdb goes unchecked. Germline V gene data show CDR1 as MNHEY and CDR2 as SVGAGI. There are 15 residues in the CDR3. The CDR3 reads CASSLGGISYNEQFF.

The chain links TRBV15 to TRBJ2-7. Germline values: CDR1 LNHNV, CDR2 YYDKDF (reference sequence). The CDR3 has 13 amino acids. CDR3 region: CATSTDSSYEQYF.

The V call is TRBV6-1, the J call TRBJ2-3. Germline V gene lookup returns CDR1 MNHNS and CDR2 SASEGT. This CDR3 comprises 15 residues. The CDR3 reads CASSLTPRVPDTQYF.

This chain links TRBV5-1 with TRBJ2-1; with no DNA, the TCRdb D assignment of TRBD1 cannot be verified. This CDR3 region has 17 residues. Germline loops: CDR1 SGHRS, CDR2 YFSETQ. This CDR3 reads CASSLALGEISYNEQFF.

This chain connects TRBV24-1 to TRBJ1-1; the D gene TCRdb calls, TRBD1, cannot be checked with no DNA. Germline CDR1 KGHDR, CDR2 SFDVKD. The CDR3 runs 14 residues. The CDR3 region is CATSDLSDPGGAFF.

The genes are TRBV2 and TRBJ2-1; TCRdb lists TRBD2, though no DNA is available to test this call. The CDR3 extends over 13 amino acids. Looked up from germline, CDR1 is SNHLY and CDR2 is FYNNEI. The CDR3 spells CALVLGGGYEQFF.

This rearrangement joins TRBV20-1 to TRBJ2-2; checking the TCRdb D call of TRBD1 is not possible without DNA. In germline, CDR1 is DFQATT, CDR2 SNEGSKA (reference sequence). The CDR3 extends over 16 amino acids. The CDR3 is CSARVQDRVNTGELFF.

J is TRBJ1-2 and V is TRBV12-3 or TRBV12-4; the TCRdb call, TRBD1, lacks DNA for checking. The CDR3 runs 13 residues. The CDR3: CASSLGGNYGYTF.

The V and J genes are TRBV11-1 and TRBJ2-1. This CDR3 comprises 13 residues. Germline V gene sequence: CDR1 SGHAT, CDR2 FQDESV (reference sequence). CDR3 in amino acids: CASSSGFVSEQFF.

The genes are TRBV6-5 and TRBJ2-7. This CDR3 spans 15 amino acids. CDR1 is MNHEY, CDR2 SVGAGI, per germline. The CDR3 loop is CASSYESTGAYEQYF.